The 18 T cell receptor beta chains in this list originate from one sample, sequenced in a study of spatial heterogeneity in lung cancer. TCRdb reanalysed the 5' RACE reads using MiXCR and keeps one entry per CDR3 protein. The profile shows about 26,000 distinct CDR3 sequences, 13% of them singletons. The time point: sample taken at primary tumor resection. Sequencing was performed on whole RNA extracted from tumor and nontumor lung tissue, or from frozen PBMC, and the material was left unsorted. The source material was PBMCs, sampled at surgery. The receptors were sampled from a female donor with early-stage non-small cell lung cancer.

The rearrangement joins TRBV5-6 to TRBJ2-7, with 9 bases identical to TRBD2. The CDR3 runs 14 residues. The ends lost 6 bases at V and 0 bases at J; junction bases unmatched: 4. Germline values: CDR1 SGHDT, CDR2 YYEEEE. In nucleotides, the CDR3 is TGTGCCAGCACCATAGCGGGAGTCTCCTACGAGCAGTACTTC. Its translation: CASTIAGVSYEQYF.

The rearrangement joins TRBV6-6 to TRBJ2-3; a weak D match, TRBD2 (5 bases). Germline V gives CDR1 MNHNY, CDR2 SVGAGI (reference sequence). The V gene lost 0 bases and the J gene lost 4 bases, with 11 bases spanning the gap. The CDR3 has 15 amino acids. CDR3 nucleotides: TGTGCCAGCAGTTACTCGCAGGAAGCGGCAGATACGCAGTATTTT. Translating it yields CASSYSQEAADTQYF.

This clonotype was detected ten times or more. The chain has TRBV7-9 and TRBJ2-1; 8 bases agree with TRBD2. The CDR3 runs 15 residues. Per the germline V gene, CDR1 is SEHNR and CDR2 is FQNEAQ (reference sequence). After removal of 4 bases from V and 5 bases from J, the junction contained 7 bases not matched to a gene. CDR3 sequence: CASSSDGGADNEQFF. The DNA for the CDR3 is TGTGCCAGCAGCTCAGACGGGGGGGCCGACAATGAGCAGTTCTTC.

This clonotype was counted many times. The chain links TRBV5-1 to TRBJ1-1, with D uncertain. V dropped 3 bases and J dropped 1 base, with 10 bases sitting between them. This CDR3 is built from 14 residues. Germline V gives CDR1 SGHRS, CDR2 YFSETQ. CDR3 in amino acids: CASSWTTENTEAFF. CDR3 DNA sequence: TGCGCCAGCAGCTGGACTACAGAGAACACTGAAGCTTTCTTT.

This clonotype occurred many times. The J gene is TRBJ1-6, the V gene TRBV19; 7 bases fit TRBD1. CDR1 LNHDA and CDR2 SQIVND come from the germline V gene (reference sequence). This CDR3 spans 16 amino acids. The V gene end was trimmed by 6 bases and the J gene end by 3 bases; junction bases not matched to a gene: 8. CDR3 bases: TGTGCCAGTAGCCCGAAGGGACAGAACTATAATTCACCCCTCCACTTT. Its protein is CASSPKGQNYNSPLHF.

The rearrangement links TRBV20-1 to TRBJ2-7; D perhaps matches TRBD1 (6 bases). Trimming removed 0 bases from V and 5 bases from J, with 14 bases in between. This CDR3 comprises 14 residues. CDR1 is DFQATT, CDR2 SNEGSKA, per germline (reference sequence). The CDR3 is CSARDPRGSHEQYV. DNA for the CDR3: TGCAGTGCTAGAGATCCCAGGGGTAGCCACGAGCAGTACGTC.

This clonotype was seen at least ten times. This sequence joins TRBV7-9 and TRBJ1-2; D possibly corresponds to TRBD1 (5 bases). CDR1 is SEHNR and CDR2 is FQNEAQ in the germline V gene (reference sequence). V lost 4 bases, J lost 8 bases, and 23 bases lay in between. This CDR3 has 16 residues. DNA for the CDR3: TGTGCCAGCAGCTCCCGGGTCTCCGGGGCCATGGAGGGCTACACCTTC. This sequence encodes CASSSRVSGAMEGYTF.

There are many counts of this clonotype. The chain is built from TRBV30 and TRBJ2-3, with a weak D call TRBD2 (6 bases). CDR1 is GTSNPN, CDR2 SVGIG, per germline (reference sequence). V gave up 0 bases and J gave up 1 base, with 14 bases separating them. CDR3 length equals 16 residues. The CDR3 nucleotides read TGTGCCTGGAGTGTCGGTAGCGGACCACGCACAGATACGCAGTATTTT. Amino acid sequence: CAWSVGSGPRTDTQYF.

This chain links TRBV20-1 with TRBJ2-1; TRBD2 aligns across 7 bases. J was trimmed by 3 bases and V by 6 bases; bases with no gene match: 11. The germline CDR1 and CDR2 sequences are DFQATT and SNEGSKA (reference sequence). This CDR3 contains 15 residues. The CDR3 loop reads CSAQTGTTLYNEQFF. CDR3 nucleotides: TGCAGTGCCCAGACCGGGACTACCCTCTACAATGAGCAGTTCTTC.

Many counts were recorded for this clonotype. The chain combines TRBV29-1 with TRBJ2-7; tentative D call: TRBD2 (6 bases). V was clipped by 7 bases and J by 3 bases, with 16 bases between them. Germline lookup yields CDR1 SQVTM and CDR2 ANQGSEA. CDR3 length: 13 residues. CDR3 DNA: TGCAGCGGGTTGGGGGGATCGGACTACGAGCAGTACTTC. Translated: CSGLGGSDYEQYF.

This chain joins TRBV7-2 and TRBJ2-2; D gene uncertain. This CDR3 is 13 amino acids long. V dropped 3 bases and J dropped 1 base, with 3 bases sitting between them. Looked up from germline, CDR1 is SGHTA and CDR2 is FQGNSA. CDR3 coding DNA: TGTGCCAGCAGCTTTAGGAACACCGGGGAGCTGTTTTTT. Residues: CASSFRNTGELFF.

This clonotype came up a few times. The V call is TRBV28, the J call TRBJ2-1; D is undetermined. Germline values: CDR1 MDHEN, CDR2 SYDVKM. Trimming removed 3 bases from V and 0 bases from J, with 18 bases in between. There are 18 residues in the CDR3. The CDR3 bases are TGTGCCAGCAGTTTTCCAGTTGTTTCGGCAACCTCCTACAATGAGCAGTTCTTC. Protein: CASSFPVVSATSYNEQFF.

At least ten counts were recorded for this clonotype. The genes are TRBV4-1 and TRBJ2-7, with D tentatively TRBD1 (6 bases). CDR1 and CDR2 from the germline V gene are MGHRA and YSYEKL. V was trimmed by 0 bases and J by 4 bases, leaving 10 bases between them. The CDR3 extends over 14 amino acids. This CDR3 is CASSQEGGTYEQYF. The CDR3 DNA is TGCGCCAGCAGCCAAGAAGGGGGAACATACGAGCAGTACTTC.

The CDR3 here is CASTGLLEETQYF. CDR3 bases: TGTGCCAGCACGGGACTGTTGGAAGAGACCCAGTACTTC. This chain joins TRBV2 and TRBJ2-5, with a possible D match to TRBD2 (6 bases). CDR1 and CDR2 (germline): SNHLY, FYNNEI. This CDR3 has 13 residues. Trimming cost V 7 bases and J 3 bases, with 12 bases left between them.

In this sample, this clonotype turned up many times. The chain recombines TRBV4-3 with TRBJ2-5; a weak D match, TRBD2 (6 bases). This CDR3 contains 19 residues. Per the germline V gene, CDR1 is LGHNA and CDR2 is YSLEER. V dropped 6 bases and J dropped 5 bases, with 31 bases sitting between them. CDR3 sequence: CASSYTSGGPASVGETQYF. In nucleotides, the CDR3 is TGCGCCAGCAGTTATACAAGTGGGGGACCGGCTAGCGTGGGTGAGACCCAGTACTTC.

This clonotype was picked up many times. This chain uses TRBV18 with TRBJ1-3; D gene uncertain. The CDR3 is made up of 13 amino acids. The germline CDR1 and CDR2 sequences are KGHSH and LQKENI. Trimming stripped 2 bases from V and 4 bases from J, with 6 bases between. The CDR3 sequence: CASSPGSGNTIYF. CDR3 DNA: TGTGCCAGCTCACCAGGGTCCGGAAACACCATATATTTT.

Ten or more counts support this clonotype. The rearrangement joins TRBV2 to TRBJ1-5; D unresolved. CDR3 length: 15 amino acids. The V and J ends lost 2 bases and 5 bases respectively, with 13 bases between them. Germline V CDR1 and CDR2: SNHLY, FYNNEI. The CDR3 DNA reads TGTGCCAGCAGTGAACAGCCCCAAACTTATCAGCCCCAGCATTTT. Protein product: CASSEQPQTYQPQHF. The entire variable domain, with the rest obtained from reference TRBV2 and TRBJ1-5, is as follows: EPEVTQTPSHQVTQMGQEVILRCVPISNHLYFYWYRQILGQKVEFLVSFYNNEISEKSEIFDDQFSVERPDGSNFTLKIRSTKLEDSAMYFCASSEQPQTYQPQHFGDGTRLSIL.

The sample holds many counts of this clonotype. The chain employs TRBV9 and TRBJ2-2; 12 positions agree with TRBD1. The CDR3 has 18 residues. Looked up from germline, CDR1 is SGDLS and CDR2 is YYNGEE. The V segment lost 0 bases and the J segment 6 bases; nucleotides outside the gene matches: 9. In DNA, the CDR3 is TGTGCCAGCAGCGTAGCACCCGGGACAGGGGGCTTCGCCGGGGAGCTGTTTTTT. This gives the protein CASSVAPGTGGFAGELFF.